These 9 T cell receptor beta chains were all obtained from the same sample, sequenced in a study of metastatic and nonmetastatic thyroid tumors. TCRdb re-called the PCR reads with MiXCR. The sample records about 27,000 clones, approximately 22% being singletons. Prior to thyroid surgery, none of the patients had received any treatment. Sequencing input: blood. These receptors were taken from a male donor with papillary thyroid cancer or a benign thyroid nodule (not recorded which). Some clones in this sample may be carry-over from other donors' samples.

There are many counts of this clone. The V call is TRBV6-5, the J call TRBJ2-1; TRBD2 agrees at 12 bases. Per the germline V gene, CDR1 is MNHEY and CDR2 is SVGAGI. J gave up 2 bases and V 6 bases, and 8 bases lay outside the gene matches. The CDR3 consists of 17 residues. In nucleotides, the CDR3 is TGTGCCAGCAGCCTACTAGCGGGGGGCCCTACCTACAATGAGCAGTTCTTC. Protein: CASSLLAGGPTYNEQFF.

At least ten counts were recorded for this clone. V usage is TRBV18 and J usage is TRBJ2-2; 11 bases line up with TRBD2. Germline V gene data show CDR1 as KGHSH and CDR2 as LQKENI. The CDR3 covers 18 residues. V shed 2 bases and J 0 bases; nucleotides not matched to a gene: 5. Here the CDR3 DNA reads TGTGCCAGCTCACCAATACTAGCGGGAGCCGCGAACACCGGGGAGCTGTTTTTT. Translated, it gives CASSPILAGAANTGELFF. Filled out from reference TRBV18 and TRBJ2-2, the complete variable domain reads NAGVMQNPRHLVRRRGQEARLRCSPMKGHSHVYWYRQLPEEGLKFMVYLQKENIIDESGMPKERFSAEFPKEGPSILRIQQVVRGDSAAYFCASSPILAGAANTGELFFGEGSRLTVL.

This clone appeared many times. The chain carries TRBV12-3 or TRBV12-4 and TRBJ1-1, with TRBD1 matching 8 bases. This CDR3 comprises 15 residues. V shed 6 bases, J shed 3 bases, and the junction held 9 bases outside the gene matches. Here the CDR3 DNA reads TGTGCCAGCAGCCGGACAGGGATCTCCTACACTGAAGCTTTCTTT. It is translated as CASSRTGISYTEAFF.

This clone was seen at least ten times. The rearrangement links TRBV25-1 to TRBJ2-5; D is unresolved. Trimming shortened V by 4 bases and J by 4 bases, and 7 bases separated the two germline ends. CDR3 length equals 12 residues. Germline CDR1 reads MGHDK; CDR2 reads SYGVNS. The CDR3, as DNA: TGTGCCAGCAGTGGGGTGGGAGAGACCCAGTACTTC. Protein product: CASSGVGETQYF.

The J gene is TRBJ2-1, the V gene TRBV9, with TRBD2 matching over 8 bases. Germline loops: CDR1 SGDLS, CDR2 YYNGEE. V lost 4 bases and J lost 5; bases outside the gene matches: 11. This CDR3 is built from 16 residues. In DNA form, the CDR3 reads TGTGCCAGCAGCTCCAGGACTAGCAGAACTAACAATGAGCAGTTCTTC. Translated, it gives CASSSRTSRTNNEQFF.

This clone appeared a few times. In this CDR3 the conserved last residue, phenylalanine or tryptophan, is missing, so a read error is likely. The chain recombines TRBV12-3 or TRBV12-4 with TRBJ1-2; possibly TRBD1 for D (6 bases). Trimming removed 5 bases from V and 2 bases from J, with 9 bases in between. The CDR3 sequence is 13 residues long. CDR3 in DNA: TGTGCCAGCAGTCCTACAGGGAACTATGGCTACACCCTC. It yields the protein CASSPTGNYGYTL.

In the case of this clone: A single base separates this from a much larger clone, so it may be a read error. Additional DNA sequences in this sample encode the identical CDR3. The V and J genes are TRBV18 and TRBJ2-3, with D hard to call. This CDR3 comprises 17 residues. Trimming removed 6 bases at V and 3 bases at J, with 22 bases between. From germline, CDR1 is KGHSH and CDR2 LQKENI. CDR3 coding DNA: TGTGCCAGCTCCCTCGGGCCGCCCGGCGGCGGTACAGATACGCAGTATTTT. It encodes CASSLGPPGGGTDTQYF.

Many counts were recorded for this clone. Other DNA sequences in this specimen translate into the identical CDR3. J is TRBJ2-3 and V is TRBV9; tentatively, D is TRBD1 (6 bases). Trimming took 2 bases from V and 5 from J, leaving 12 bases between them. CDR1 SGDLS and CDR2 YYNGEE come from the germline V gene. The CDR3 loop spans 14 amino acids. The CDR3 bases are TGTGCCAGCAGCGTCGACAGGTTAGAAGATACGCAGTATTTT. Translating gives CASSVDRLEDTQYF.

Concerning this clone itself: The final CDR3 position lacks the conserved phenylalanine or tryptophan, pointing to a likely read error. Here the CDR3 reads CASSVGGAIWYEQFV. DNA of the CDR3: TGTGCCAGCAGCGTAGGGGGGGCAATATGGTATGAGCAGTTCGTC. The chain combines TRBV9 with TRBJ2-1; D may correspond to TRBD1 or TRBD2 (6 bases each). The CDR3 has 15 residues. V lost 0 bases, J lost 8 bases, and 15 bases lay in between. Germline V gives CDR1 SGDLS, CDR2 YYNGEE.